Sequencing of this T cell receptor beta chain was carried out in a study of T cells in Graves' hyperthyroidism and ophthalmopathy. Ten or more counts support this clonotype. Amplified TCR beta CDR3 regions derived from RNA transcripts. When the TCR CDR3 underwent first-round RT-PCR, the HTBI primer set was used. A single record per CDR3 protein comes from TCRdb applying MiXCR to the multiplex PCR reads. The sample lists fewer than 450,000 distinct CDR3 sequences; approximately 18% were seen once. Looked up from germline, CDR1 is MNHEY and CDR2 is SMNVEV (reference sequence). The CDR3 length is 16 residues. V dropped 7 bases and J dropped 4; count of bases not matched to a gene: 15.

The rearrangement joins TRBV27 to TRBJ1-2; TRBD1 aligns across 7 bases. The source is a woman between 25 and 40 years old with Graves' hyperthyroidism that later progressed to Graves' ophthalmopathy. The sequenced sample consisted of blood. CDR3 nucleotide sequence: TGTGCCAGCACCGACGGGAGGACAGGCGGCCTCTATGGCTACACCTTC. It encodes CASTDGRTGGLYGYTF.